The sequence of this T cell receptor (beta chain) was determined in a study of control samples from healthy donors and cancer patients. Repertoires were generated with immunoSEQ multiplex PCR, while TCRdb's copy carries only in-frame clones and drops some. The sample holds some 200,000 clones; around 92% are singletons and the top ten take around 1.5%. The sequence was obtained from a woman in her 30s in good health. Sequencing input: blood.

DNA for the CDR3: TGTGCCAGCAGTTTGGGAGGGGTGAACACTGAAGCTTTCTTT. It yields the protein CASSLGGVNTEAFF. The chain couples TRBV6-5 to TRBJ1-1; D is possibly TRBD1 (5 bases). Germline V lookup: CDR1 MNHEY, CDR2 SVGAGI. The CDR3 has 14 amino acids. Trimming pared 4 bases from V and 0 bases from J, leaving 9 bases between.